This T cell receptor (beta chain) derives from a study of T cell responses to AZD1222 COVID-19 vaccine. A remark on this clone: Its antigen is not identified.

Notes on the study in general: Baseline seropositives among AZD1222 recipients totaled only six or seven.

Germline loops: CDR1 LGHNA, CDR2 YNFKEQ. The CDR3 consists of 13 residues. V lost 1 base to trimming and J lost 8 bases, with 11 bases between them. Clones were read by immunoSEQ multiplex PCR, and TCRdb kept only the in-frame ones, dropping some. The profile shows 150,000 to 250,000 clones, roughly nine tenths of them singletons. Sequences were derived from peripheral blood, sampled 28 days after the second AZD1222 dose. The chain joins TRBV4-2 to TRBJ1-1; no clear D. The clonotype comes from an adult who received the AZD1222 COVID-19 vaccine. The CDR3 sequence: CASSQGGRGEAFF. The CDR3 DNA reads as TGTGCCAGCAGCCAAGGAGGGCGTGGGGAAGCTTTCTTT.